This T cell receptor beta chain was found in a study of shared clonotypes between healthy human individuals. Whole-study findings and limits: Represented diversity (both genetic and exposure-history) was limited by the small number of donors.

The assay was immunoSEQ multiplex PCR, and TCRdb's table has in-frame clones only and misses some. Of about 1.1 million clones in the sample, roughly 77% were seen once. With regard to this clone: Its target is not known.

The authors divided CD4+ cells into CD45RA+ naive and CD45RA-negative memory subsets. The sequence was obtained from a young man in good health. Some clones in this sample may be carry-over from other donors' samples. The sequenced material came from memory CD4+ T cells from PBMCs. The subset was: CD45RA-negative fraction.

The CDR3 is CASSPSSGVNEQFF. The CDR3 DNA reads TGCGCCAGCAGTCCCTCTTCAGGGGTCAATGAGCAGTTCTTC. The chain has TRBV10-1 and TRBJ2-1; D perhaps matches TRBD1 (6 bases). The CDR3 covers 14 residues. From germline, CDR1 is WNHNN and CDR2 SYGVQD (reference sequence). Trimming took off 5 bases at V and 6 bases at J, with 14 bases between the two ends.